The 21 T cell receptor beta chains below come from one sample, sequenced in a study of T cells in localized non-small cell lung cancer. The protocol was immunoSEQ multiplex PCR, while the TCRdb copy is restricted to in-frame clones and leaves out a portion. Among tens of thousands of clones listed, approximately 80% were seen once. The specimen was PBMCs, collected before any cancer treatment. All receptors come from a man aged 35 to 69 with stage II lung adenocarcinoma.

The chain joins TRBV15 to TRBJ2-1; TRBD1 might be the D (6 bases). Germline values: CDR1 LNHNV, CDR2 YYDKDF (reference sequence). The CDR3 has 14 amino acids. Trimming took off 0 bases at V and 7 bases at J, with 10 bases between the two ends. CDR3 DNA: TGTGCCACCAGCAGAGATATCGACAGGAATGAGCAGTTCTTC. Its translation is CATSRDIDRNEQFF.

The rearrangement uses TRBV7-2 and TRBJ2-7, with a tentative D call TRBD1 (8 bases). CDR1 and CDR2 from the germline V gene are SGHTA and FQGNSA. The CDR3 is 15 residues long. Trimming pared 6 bases from V and 3 bases from J, leaving 18 bases between. The CDR3 nucleotides read TGTGCCAGCAGGCGAGACAGGGGAGGGAACTACGAGCAGTACTTC. Translating gives CASRRDRGGNYEQYF.

This clone was counted between two and nine times. The gene calls are TRBV5-1 and TRBJ1-1; 8 nucleotides agree with TRBD1. V trimming: 0 bases; J trimming: 5 bases; junction bases outside the gene matches: 3. The germline V gene has CDR1 SGHRS and CDR2 YFSETQ. The CDR3 is made up of 14 amino acids. This chain's CDR3 is CASSLGQGMTEAFF. The CDR3 DNA is TGCGCCAGCAGCTTGGGACAGGGGATGACTGAAGCTTTCTTT.

The gene calls are TRBV7-9 and TRBJ2-7; D is tentatively TRBD1 or TRBD2 (6 bases each). The germline CDR1 and CDR2 sequences are SEHNR and FQNEAQ (reference sequence). The CDR3 sequence is 15 residues long. V gave up 7 bases and J gave up 2 bases, with 18 bases separating them. The CDR3, as DNA: TGTGCCAGCACCGGGGGAAGGGACAACACCTACGAGCAGTACTTC. It yields the protein CASTGGRDNTYEQYF.

This chain uses TRBV9 with TRBJ2-1; a possible D gene is TRBD2 (6 bases). CDR3 length equals 13 residues. Trimming cost V 4 bases and J 7 bases, with 12 bases left between them. Germline CDR1 reads SGDLS; CDR2 reads YYNGEE. The CDR3 DNA reads TGTGCCAGCAGCAGGGAGGATAGGAATGAGCAGTTCTTC. It yields the protein CASSREDRNEQFF.

The J gene is TRBJ1-3, the V gene TRBV27; D unresolved. Germline CDR1 is MNHEY and CDR2 is SMNVEV (reference sequence). Trimming shortened V by 3 bases and J by 0 bases, and 9 bases separated the two germline ends. The CDR3 is made up of 15 amino acids. The CDR3 bases are TGTGCCAGCAGTTTGTCCCCCAACTCTGGAAACACCATATATTTT. Its translation: CASSLSPNSGNTIYF.

The J gene is TRBJ2-4, the V gene TRBV7-2; D remains ambiguous. Trimming took 1 base from V and 13 from J, leaving 11 bases between them. CDR3 length: 12 residues. Germline CDR1 and CDR2: SGHTA and FQGNSA. The CDR3, as DNA: TGTGCCAGCAGCTTAGGCCCCTTCGACCAGTACTTC. Its translation is CASSLGPFDQYF.

This chain uses TRBV18 with TRBJ1-5; the D is unclear. The V and J ends lost 3 bases and 2 bases respectively, with 8 bases between them. The length of the CDR3 is 14 residues. Germline lookup yields CDR1 KGHSH and CDR2 LQKENI. Written as DNA, the CDR3 is TGTGCCAGCTCACCCGAGGGTGGCAATCAGCCCCAGCATTTT. It codes for CASSPEGGNQPQHF.

This clone was detected once. This chain joins TRBV6-5 and TRBJ2-1; D might be TRBD1 (5 bases). Deletions cut 2 bases from V and 9 bases from J, with 8 bases between. The CDR3 is made up of 12 amino acids. Germline-derived CDR1 and CDR2 are MNHEY and SVGAGI. As DNA, the CDR3 is TGTGCCAGCAGTTACAGGGGCGGTGAGCAGTTCTTC. Its translation is CASSYRGGEQFF.

The rearrangement links TRBV7-9 to TRBJ2-1; a weak D match, TRBD2 (6 bases). Per the germline V gene, CDR1 is SEHNR and CDR2 is FQNEAQ (reference sequence). The CDR3 contains 18 residues. V was cut by 2 bases and J by 0 bases, with 17 bases left in between. The CDR3 loop reads CASSLRGGLGLSYNEQFF. CDR3 coding DNA: TGTGCCAGCAGCTTACGGGGAGGTTTGGGCCTCTCCTACAATGAGCAGTTCTTC.

J is TRBJ2-7 and V is TRBV28, with D maybe TRBD1 (6 bases). The CDR3 has 13 residues. CDR1 is MDHEN, CDR2 SYDVKM, per germline. Trimming pared 1 base from V and 12 bases from J, leaving 16 bases between. CDR3 sequence (DNA): TGTGCCAGCAGTTTATCTTCACAGGGCCACTGGTACTTC. Protein product: CASSLSSQGHWYF.

This clone occurred once. The CDR3 here is CASSEGVGGNSPLHF. CDR3 nucleotide sequence: TGTGCCAGTAGCGAAGGCGTGGGAGGAAATTCACCCCTCCACTTT. V and J are TRBV19 and TRBJ1-6; D uncertain. This CDR3 contains 15 residues. CDR1 is LNHDA, CDR2 SQIVND, per germline (reference sequence). Trimming pared 6 bases from V and 7 bases from J, leaving 16 bases between.

The chain has TRBV28 and TRBJ2-7, with no clear D. Trimming pared 4 bases from V and 3 bases from J, leaving 7 bases between. This CDR3 contains 12 residues. Per germline, CDR1 MDHEN and CDR2 SYDVKM. CDR3 residues: CASSSRYYEQYF. The CDR3 DNA follows: TGTGCCAGCAGTTCCCGTTACTACGAGCAGTACTTC.

About this clone: The identical CDR3 is also encoded by other nucleotide sequences in the sample. The V and J genes are TRBV27 and TRBJ2-6; no clear D gene. V was pared by 3 bases and J by 0 bases, with 9 bases between. CDR3 length: 16 amino acids. Germline V gives CDR1 MNHEY, CDR2 SMNVEV (reference sequence). The CDR3 region is CASSFRLRSGANVLTF. The CDR3 DNA sequence: TGTGCCAGCAGTTTTCGCCTTCGCTCTGGGGCCAACGTCCTGACTTTC.

The gene calls are TRBV4-2 and TRBJ1-4; D is unresolved. CDR1 and CDR2 from the germline V gene are LGHNA and YNFKEQ. This CDR3 comprises 14 residues. V was shortened by 4 bases and J by 4 bases, with 10 bases between the two germline ends. The DNA of the CDR3 is TGTGCCAGCAGCCCGGTCGGGAATAATGAAAAACTGTTTTTT. Translation: CASSPVGNNEKLFF.

The V gene is TRBV30, the J gene TRBJ2-2, with D possibly TRBD1 on 5 matching bases. The length of the CDR3 is 13 residues. Trimming removed 2 bases at V and 4 bases at J, with 8 bases between. Germline CDR1 is GTSNPN and CDR2 is SVGIG (reference sequence). CDR3 protein: CAWSRQTTGELFF. The CDR3 bases are TGTGCCTGGAGTCGACAGACCACCGGGGAGCTGTTTTTT.

J is TRBJ1-1 and V is TRBV19; D gene unclear. CDR1 and CDR2 (germline): LNHDA, SQIVND (reference sequence). Trimming left V 4 bases short and J 7 bases short, with 16 bases between. The CDR3 consists of 14 residues. The CDR3 here is CASSTWTDRLEAFF. The CDR3, as DNA: TGTGCCAGTAGTACCTGGACGGACCGCCTTGAAGCTTTCTTT.

This clone was found a few times. The chain uses TRBV29-1 and TRBJ1-2; weak D call: TRBD1 (6 bases). CDR3 length equals 14 residues. V dropped 2 bases and J dropped 2 bases, with 12 bases sitting between them. Germline loops: CDR1 SQVTM, CDR2 ANQGSEA. CDR3 amino acids: CSVELGQLNYGYTF. The CDR3 coding sequence is TGCAGCGTTGAACTCGGACAGTTAAACTATGGCTACACCTTC.

DNA for the CDR3: TGTGCCAGCAGCCAAGACCGGGACAGGGGCACAGATACGCAGTATTTT. Protein sequence: CASSQDRDRGTDTQYF. The J gene is TRBJ2-3, the V gene TRBV7-9; the match to TRBD1 covers 9 bases. With V trimmed by 5 bases and J by 1 base, 7 bases remained unmatched. CDR1 and CDR2 from the germline V gene are SEHNR and FQNEAQ (reference sequence). This CDR3 is 16 amino acids long.

The rearrangement joins TRBV11-3 to TRBJ2-1; perhaps TRBD2 as D (6 bases). Germline-derived CDR1 and CDR2 are SGHNT and YENEEA. CDR3 length equals 14 residues. V was cut by 1 base and J by 7 bases, with 11 bases left in between. The CDR3 DNA reads TGTGCCAGCAGCTTAGGCCCAGGGAGGAATGAGCAGTTCTTC. Protein product: CASSLGPGRNEQFF.

The rearrangement uses TRBV7-9 and TRBJ2-1; D gene unclear. The CDR3 sequence is 8 residues long. Germline V lookup: CDR1 SEHNR, CDR2 FQNEAQ (reference sequence). Trimming removed 5 bases from V and 14 bases from J, with 4 bases in between. The CDR3 bases are TGTGCCAGCAGCCCGGAGTTCTTC. Translating gives CASSPEFF.